Many counts were recorded for the clone carrying this TCR beta chain. These data originate in a study of blood T cell repertoires in COVID-19. At the level of the study: The United States, Italy and Spain were the sources of the acute and convalescent COVID-19 samples. Nucleic acid was either cDNA or gDNA, and it came from T cells, B-cell-depleted T cells, or PBMCs.

This CDR3 contains 14 residues. The germline V gene encodes CDR1 SQVTM and CDR2 ANQGSEA. V lost 4 bases and J lost 4, with 16 bases in between. Authors' analysis steps: Reference gene primer amplification gave estimated nucleated cell counts. TCRdb keeps only in-frame clones here, not all; method: immunoSEQ multiplex PCR. That table is the source of V, J and clone size, and D and trimming were worked out from the DNA. The profile covers some 160,000 clones, with around 81% appearing a single time and approximately 11% taken by the ten largest. The genes are TRBV29-1 and TRBJ1-2, with a weak D call TRBD1 (6 bases). The TCR originated in a man aged 70 or older with active or convalescent COVID-19. Sequencing was carried out using peripheral blood. As DNA, the CDR3 is TGCAGCGTTGTACAGGGAGAAGGGACCTATGGCTACACCTTC. Its protein is CSVVQGEGTYGYTF.